This T cell receptor beta chain was observed in a study of OX40 agonist ivuxolimab in advanced cancers. The wider study: Antecedent anti-PD-1, anti-PD-L1 or anti-CTLA-4 therapy was permissible, with roughly 36% having received some.

Of note for this clone: No antigen is known for it.

Assay: immunoSEQ multiplex PCR; the TCRdb copy retains only in-frame clones and omits some. The data show approximately 82,000 clones, with around 94% seen just once and roughly 20% held by the top ten. General study points: On average, a greater number of expanded clones characterised CD8+ T cells relative to CD4+.

This sequence originates from an adult with an advanced solid tumor such as melanoma, head and neck, liver or kidney cancer. The source material was CD4+ or CD8+ T cells sorted from blood, sampled in a trial of the OX40 agonist ivuxolimab.

In DNA form, the CDR3 reads TGTGCCAGTACGGAGGACTGGCAAGAGCTGTTTTTT. The encoded protein is CASTEDWQELFF. V gene TRBV19 combines with J gene TRBJ2-2; D may be TRBD2 (5 bases). CDR3 size: 12 residues. Germline V lookup: CDR1 LNHDA, CDR2 SQIVND (reference sequence). Between the trimmed V and J ends, which lost 7 bases and 11 bases, there was a span of 14 bases.